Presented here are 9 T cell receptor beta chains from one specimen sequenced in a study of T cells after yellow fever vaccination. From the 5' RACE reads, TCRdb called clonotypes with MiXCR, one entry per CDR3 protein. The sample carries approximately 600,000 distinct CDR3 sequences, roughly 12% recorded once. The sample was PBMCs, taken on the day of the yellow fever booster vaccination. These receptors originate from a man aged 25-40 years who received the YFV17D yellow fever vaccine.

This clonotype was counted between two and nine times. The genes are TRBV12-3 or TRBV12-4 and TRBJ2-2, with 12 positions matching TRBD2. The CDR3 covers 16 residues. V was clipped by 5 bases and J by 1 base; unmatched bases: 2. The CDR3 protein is CASSEGLAGNTGELFF. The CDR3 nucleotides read TGTGCCAGCAGTGAGGGACTAGCGGGGAACACCGGGGAGCTGTTTTTT.

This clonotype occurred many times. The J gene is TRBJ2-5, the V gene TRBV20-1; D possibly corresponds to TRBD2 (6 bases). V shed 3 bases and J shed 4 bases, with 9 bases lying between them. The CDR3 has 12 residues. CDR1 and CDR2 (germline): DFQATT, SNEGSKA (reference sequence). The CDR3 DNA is TGCAGTGCTAGCGGGACTTCAGAGACCCAGTACTTC. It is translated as CSASGTSETQYF.

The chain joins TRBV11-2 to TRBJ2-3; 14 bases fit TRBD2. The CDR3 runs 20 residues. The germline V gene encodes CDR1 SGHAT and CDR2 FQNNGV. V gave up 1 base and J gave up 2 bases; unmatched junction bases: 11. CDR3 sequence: CASSLGLRTSGRKDTDTQYF. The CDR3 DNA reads TGTGCCAGCAGCTTAGGTTTGAGGACTAGCGGGAGGAAGGACACAGATACGCAGTATTTT. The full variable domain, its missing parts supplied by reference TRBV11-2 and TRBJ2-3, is EAGVAQSPRYKIIEKRQSVAFWCNPISGHATLYWYQQILGQGPKLLIQFQNNGVVDDSQLPKDRFSAERLKGVDSTLKIQPAKLEDSAVYLCASSLGLRTSGRKDTDTQYFGPGTRLTVL.

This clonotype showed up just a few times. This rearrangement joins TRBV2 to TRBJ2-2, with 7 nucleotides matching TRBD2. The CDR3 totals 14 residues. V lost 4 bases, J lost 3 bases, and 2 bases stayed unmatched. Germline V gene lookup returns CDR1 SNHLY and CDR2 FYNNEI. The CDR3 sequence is CASSVAGYTGELFF. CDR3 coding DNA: TGTGCCAGCAGTGTAGCGGGTTACACCGGGGAGCTGTTTTTT.

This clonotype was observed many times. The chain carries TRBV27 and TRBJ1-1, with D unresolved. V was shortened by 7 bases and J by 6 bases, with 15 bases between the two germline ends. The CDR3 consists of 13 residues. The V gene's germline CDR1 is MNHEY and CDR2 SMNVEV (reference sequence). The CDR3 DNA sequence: TGTGCCAGCAAGATAGGCCCCTGGGCTGAAGCTTTCTTT. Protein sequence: CASKIGPWAEAFF.

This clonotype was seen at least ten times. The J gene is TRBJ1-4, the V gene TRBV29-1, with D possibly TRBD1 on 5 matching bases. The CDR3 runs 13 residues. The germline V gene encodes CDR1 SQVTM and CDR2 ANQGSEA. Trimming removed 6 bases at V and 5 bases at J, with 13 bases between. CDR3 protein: CSVRGDLNEKLFF. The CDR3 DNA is TGCAGCGTGAGAGGGGACCTGAATGAAAAACTGTTTTTT.

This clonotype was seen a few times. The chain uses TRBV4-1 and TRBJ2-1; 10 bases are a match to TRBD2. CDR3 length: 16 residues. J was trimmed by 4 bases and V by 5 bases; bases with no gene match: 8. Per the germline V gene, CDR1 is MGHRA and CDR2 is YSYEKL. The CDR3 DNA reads TGCGCCAGCAGCTCGCAGCGGGAGGGCCTTTACAATGAGCAGTTCTTC. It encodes CASSSQREGLYNEQFF.

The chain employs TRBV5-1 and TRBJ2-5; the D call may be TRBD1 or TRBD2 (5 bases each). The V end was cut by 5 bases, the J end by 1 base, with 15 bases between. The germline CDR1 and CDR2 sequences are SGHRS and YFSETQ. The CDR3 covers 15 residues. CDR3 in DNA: TGCGCCAGCAGATCACTAGGGGATCGCCAAGAGACCCAGTACTTC. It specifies CASRSLGDRQETQYF.

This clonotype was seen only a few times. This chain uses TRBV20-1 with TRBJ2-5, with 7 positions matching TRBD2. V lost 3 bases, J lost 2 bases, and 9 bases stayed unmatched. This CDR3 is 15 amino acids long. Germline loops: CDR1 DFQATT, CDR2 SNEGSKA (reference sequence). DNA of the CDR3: TGCAGTGCTAGGATACTAGCGCTTGGTCAAGAGACCCAGTACTTC. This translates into CSARILALGQETQYF.